The 14 T cell receptor beta chains below were found in one sample sequenced in a study of T cells in localized non-small cell lung cancer. Clones were read by immunoSEQ multiplex PCR, and TCRdb kept only the in-frame ones, dropping some. This sample has approximately 67,000 clones, with roughly 81% found just once. The source was peripheral blood, collected before any cancer treatment. These TCRs come from a female donor older than 55 with stage I lung adenocarcinoma.

The J gene is TRBJ1-1, the V gene TRBV6-5; the match to TRBD1 covers 8 bases. Germline CDR1 reads MNHEY; CDR2 reads SVGAGI. V dropped 7 bases and J dropped 1; count of bases not matched to a gene: 8. This CDR3 contains 15 residues. The CDR3 protein is CASTRAGGTNTEAFF. The CDR3 DNA sequence: TGTGCCAGCACCCGGGCAGGGGGCACGAACACTGAAGCTTTCTTT.

V is TRBV18 and J is TRBJ2-7; D perhaps matches TRBD1 (6 bases). V shed 3 bases and J shed 1 base, with 10 bases lying between them. This CDR3 comprises 14 residues. Germline V gives CDR1 KGHSH, CDR2 LQKENI. CDR3 DNA: TGTGCCAGCTCACCGGGGGACATTTCCTACGAGCAGTACTTC. It encodes CASSPGDISYEQYF.

V gene TRBV5-1 combines with J gene TRBJ2-2; 11 bases align to TRBD2. Germline V gene sequence: CDR1 SGHRS, CDR2 YFSETQ. Trimming cost V 2 bases and J 3 bases; bases outside gene matches: 0. The CDR3 extends over 15 amino acids. CDR3 sequence (DNA): TGCGCCAGCAGCTTACTAGCGGGAGACACCGGGGAGCTGTTTTTT. Translating gives CASSLLAGDTGELFF.

The genes are TRBV6-5 and TRBJ1-2, with 8 bases matching TRBD1. J was trimmed by 8 bases and V by 6 bases; bases with no gene match: 14. Looked up from germline, CDR1 is MNHEY and CDR2 is SVGAGI. CDR3 size: 15 residues. The CDR3 sequence: CASRFDDRGYVGYTF. In nucleotides, the CDR3 is TGTGCCAGCAGATTCGACGACAGGGGCTATGTCGGCTACACCTTC.

The chain has TRBV18 and TRBJ2-7, with TRBD2 matching 7 bases. Germline-derived CDR1 and CDR2 are KGHSH and LQKENI. The CDR3 totals 15 residues. V lost 4 bases to trimming and J lost 2 bases; unmatched junction nucleotides: 8. CDR3 region: CASSRSGGGPYEQYF. In DNA, the CDR3 is TGTGCCAGCTCACGATCGGGGGGAGGCCCCTACGAGCAGTACTTC.

The table lists this clone with a few counts. The chain combines TRBV4-2 with TRBJ1-2; D ambiguous. CDR1 LGHNA and CDR2 YNFKEQ come from the germline V gene. The CDR3 consists of 14 residues. The germline V and J ends were trimmed by 0 bases and 4 bases, with 9 bases remaining between them. The CDR3 region is CASSQDPRSYGYTF. The CDR3 DNA sequence: TGTGCCAGCAGCCAAGACCCACGGAGCTATGGCTACACCTTC.

This chain links TRBV11-3 with TRBJ2-5; the D gene is possibly TRBD2 (6 bases). Deletions cut 3 bases from V and 7 bases from J, with 18 bases between. CDR3 length: 15 amino acids. Germline V gene sequence: CDR1 SGHNT, CDR2 YENEEA. The CDR3 reads CASSFRDSGSATQYF. The CDR3 DNA sequence: TGTGCCAGCAGCTTCCGGGACTCCGGATCGGCGACCCAGTACTTC. The entire variable domain, with the rest obtained from reference TRBV11-3 and TRBJ2-5, is as follows: EAGVVQSPRYKIIEKKQPVAFWCNPISGHNTLYWYLQNLGQGPELLIRYENEEAVDDSQLPKDRFSAERLKGVDSTLKIQPAELGDSAVYLCASSFRDSGSATQYFGPGTRLLVL.

The chain joins TRBV19 to TRBJ2-1; 8 bases line up with TRBD2. The ends lost 4 bases at V and 12 bases at J; junction bases unmatched: 2. CDR3 length equals 11 residues. In germline, CDR1 is LNHDA, CDR2 SQIVND (reference sequence). Here the CDR3 DNA reads TGTGCCAGTAGTACAGGGACTAGGCAGTTCTTC. This gives the protein CASSTGTRQFF.

The V call is TRBV7-9, the J call TRBJ1-1; tentative D call: TRBD1 (6 bases). The V gene lost 7 bases and the J gene lost 4 bases, with 13 bases spanning the gap. The CDR3 has 13 amino acids. The germline V gene has CDR1 SEHNR and CDR2 FQNEAQ (reference sequence). CDR3 amino acids: CASIEGGRTEAFF. CDR3 sequence (DNA): TGTGCCAGCATTGAAGGGGGGCGCACTGAAGCTTTCTTT.

The chain is built from TRBV27 and TRBJ2-1; 14 bases are shared with TRBD2. CDR1 MNHEY and CDR2 SMNVEV come from the germline V gene (reference sequence). V lost 7 bases and J lost 6; bases outside the gene matches: 8. CDR3 length equals 16 residues. CDR3 in amino acids: CASTPGLAGGGNEQFF. CDR3 in DNA: TGTGCCAGCACCCCAGGACTAGCGGGAGGAGGCAATGAGCAGTTCTTC.

V is TRBV2 and J is TRBJ2-3, with unresolved D. CDR3 length: 12 residues. Trimming removed 7 bases at V and 11 bases at J, with 16 bases between. CDR1 and CDR2 from the germline V gene are SNHLY and FYNNEI. The CDR3 sequence is CASTRVWPQQYF. The CDR3 DNA reads as TGTGCCAGCACCCGGGTTTGGCCCCAGCAGTATTTT.

This chain joins TRBV5-8 and TRBJ2-3; D is ambiguous. The germline CDR1 and CDR2 sequences are SGHTS and YDEGEE. This CDR3 spans 13 amino acids. Trimming pared 0 bases from V and 2 bases from J, leaving 4 bases between. CDR3 in DNA: TGTGCCAGCAGCTTGGACTCCACAGATACGCAGTATTTT. Translation: CASSLDSTDTQYF.

The CDR3 DNA is TGCGCCAGCAGGCCTACAGGGGGCAGCACCGGGGAGCTGTTTTTT. The encoded protein is CASRPTGGSTGELFF. This chain connects TRBV5-1 to TRBJ2-2; 9 bases fit TRBD1. Trimming took 5 bases from V and 4 from J; bases not matched to a gene: 6. This CDR3 has 15 amino acids. Germline CDR1 is SGHRS and CDR2 is YFSETQ.

The chain is built from TRBV10-1 and TRBJ2-3; no firm D call. Trimming shortened V by 3 bases and J by 4 bases, and 8 bases separated the two germline ends. The CDR3 is made up of 13 amino acids. CDR1 is WNHNN, CDR2 SYGVQD, per germline (reference sequence). The chain's CDR3 is CASSDNPADTQYF. CDR3 DNA sequence: TGCGCCAGCAGTGATAATCCGGCAGATACGCAGTATTTT.